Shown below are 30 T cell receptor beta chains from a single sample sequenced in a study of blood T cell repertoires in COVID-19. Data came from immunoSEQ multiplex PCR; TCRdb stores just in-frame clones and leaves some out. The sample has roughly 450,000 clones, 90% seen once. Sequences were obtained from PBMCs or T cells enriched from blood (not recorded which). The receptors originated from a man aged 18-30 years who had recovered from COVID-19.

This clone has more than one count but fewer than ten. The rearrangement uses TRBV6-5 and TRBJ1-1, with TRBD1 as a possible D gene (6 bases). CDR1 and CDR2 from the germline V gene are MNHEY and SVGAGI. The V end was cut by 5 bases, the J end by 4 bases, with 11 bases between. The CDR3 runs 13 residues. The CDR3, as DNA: TGTGCCAGCAGTACAGGGCTGGGCACTGAAGCTTTCTTT. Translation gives CASSTGLGTEAFF.

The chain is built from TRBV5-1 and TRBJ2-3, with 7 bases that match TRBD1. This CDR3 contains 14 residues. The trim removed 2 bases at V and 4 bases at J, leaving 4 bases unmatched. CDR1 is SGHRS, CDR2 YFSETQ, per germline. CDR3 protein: CASSFEGAADTQYF. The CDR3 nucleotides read TGCGCCAGCAGCTTCGAGGGGGCCGCAGATACGCAGTATTTT.

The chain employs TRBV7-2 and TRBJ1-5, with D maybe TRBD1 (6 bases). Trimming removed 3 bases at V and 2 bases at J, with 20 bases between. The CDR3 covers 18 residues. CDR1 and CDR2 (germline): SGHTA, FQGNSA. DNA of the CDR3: TGTGCCAGCAGCTTTGAACCCTTATCAGGGGCGCGCAATCAGCCCCAGCATTTT. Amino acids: CASSFEPLSGARNQPQHF.

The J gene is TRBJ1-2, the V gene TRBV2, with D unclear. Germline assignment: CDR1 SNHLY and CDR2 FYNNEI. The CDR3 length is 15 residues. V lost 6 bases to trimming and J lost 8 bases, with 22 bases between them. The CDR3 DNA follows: TGTGCCAGCAGAGCCGCCGGAAACACCCGAGGGGGCTACACCTTC. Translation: CASRAAGNTRGGYTF. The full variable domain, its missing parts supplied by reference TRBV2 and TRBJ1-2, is EPEVTQTPSHQVTQMGQEVILRCVPISNHLYFYWYRQILGQKVEFLVSFYNNEISEKSEIFDDQFSVERPDGSNFTLKIRSTKLEDSAMYFCASRAAGNTRGGYTFGSGTRLTVV.

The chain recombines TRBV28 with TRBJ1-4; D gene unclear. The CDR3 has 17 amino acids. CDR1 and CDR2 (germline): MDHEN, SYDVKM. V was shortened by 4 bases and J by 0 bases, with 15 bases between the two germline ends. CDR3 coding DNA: TGTGCCAGCAGTTCGCCAAAGATGGGCGCAACTAATGAAAAACTGTTTTTT. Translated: CASSSPKMGATNEKLFF.

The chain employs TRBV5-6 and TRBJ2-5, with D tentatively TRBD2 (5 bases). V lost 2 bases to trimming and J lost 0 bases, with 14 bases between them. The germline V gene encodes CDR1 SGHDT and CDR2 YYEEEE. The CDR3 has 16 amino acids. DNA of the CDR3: TGTGCCAGCAGCTTCGCCCGAGGCGGGTACCAAGAGACCCAGTACTTC. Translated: CASSFARGGYQETQYF.

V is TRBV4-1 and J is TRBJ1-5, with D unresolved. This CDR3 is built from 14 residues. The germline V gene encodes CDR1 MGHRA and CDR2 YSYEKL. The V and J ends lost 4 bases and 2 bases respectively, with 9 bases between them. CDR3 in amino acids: CASSLNEGNQPQHF. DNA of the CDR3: TGCGCCAGCAGCCTAAATGAGGGCAATCAGCCCCAGCATTTT.

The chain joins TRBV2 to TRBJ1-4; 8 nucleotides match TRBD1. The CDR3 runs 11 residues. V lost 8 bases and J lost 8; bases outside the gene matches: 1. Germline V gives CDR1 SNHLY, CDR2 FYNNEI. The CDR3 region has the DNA TGTGCCAGCGGGACAGGAGAAAAACTGTTTTTT. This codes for CASGTGEKLFF.

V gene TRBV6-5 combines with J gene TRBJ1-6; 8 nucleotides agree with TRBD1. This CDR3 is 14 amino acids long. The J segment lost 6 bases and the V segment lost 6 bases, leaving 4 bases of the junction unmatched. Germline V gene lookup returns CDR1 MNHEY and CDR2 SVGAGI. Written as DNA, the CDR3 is TGTGCCAGCAGGACCACAGGGGGTAATTCACCCCTCCACTTT. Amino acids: CASRTTGGNSPLHF.

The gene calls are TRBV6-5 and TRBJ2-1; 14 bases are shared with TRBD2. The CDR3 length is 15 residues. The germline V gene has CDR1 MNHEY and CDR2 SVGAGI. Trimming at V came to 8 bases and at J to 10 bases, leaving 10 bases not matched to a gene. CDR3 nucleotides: TGTGCCAGCCCTAGAACCGGGACTAGCGGGAGAGAGCAGTTCTTC. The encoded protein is CASPRTGTSGREQFF.

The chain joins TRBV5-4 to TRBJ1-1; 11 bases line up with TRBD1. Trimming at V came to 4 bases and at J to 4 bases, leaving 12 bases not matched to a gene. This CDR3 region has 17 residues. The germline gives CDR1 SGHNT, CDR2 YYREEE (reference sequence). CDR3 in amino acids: CASSPLGQGAGGTEAFF. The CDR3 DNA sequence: TGTGCCAGCAGCCCACTAGGACAGGGGGCTGGGGGCACTGAAGCTTTCTTT.

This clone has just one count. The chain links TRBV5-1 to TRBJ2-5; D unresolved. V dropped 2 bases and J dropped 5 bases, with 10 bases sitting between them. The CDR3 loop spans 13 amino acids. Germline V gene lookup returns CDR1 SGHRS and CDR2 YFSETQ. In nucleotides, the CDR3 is TGCGCCAGCAGCTTAGAAGCTCCGGAGACCCAGTACTTC. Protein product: CASSLEAPETQYF.

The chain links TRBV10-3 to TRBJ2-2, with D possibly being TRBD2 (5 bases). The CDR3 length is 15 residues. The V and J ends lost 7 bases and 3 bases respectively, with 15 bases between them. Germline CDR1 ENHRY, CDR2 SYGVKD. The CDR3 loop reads CAIITKRTHTGELFF. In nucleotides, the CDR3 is TGTGCCATCATTACCAAGAGGACTCACACCGGGGAGCTGTTTTTT.

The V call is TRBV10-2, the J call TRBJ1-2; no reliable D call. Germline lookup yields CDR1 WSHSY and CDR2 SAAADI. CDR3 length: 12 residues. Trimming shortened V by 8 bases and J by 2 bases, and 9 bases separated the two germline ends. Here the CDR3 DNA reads TGCGCCAGCTGTACGGGAAACTATGGCTACACCTTC. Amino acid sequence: CASCTGNYGYTF.

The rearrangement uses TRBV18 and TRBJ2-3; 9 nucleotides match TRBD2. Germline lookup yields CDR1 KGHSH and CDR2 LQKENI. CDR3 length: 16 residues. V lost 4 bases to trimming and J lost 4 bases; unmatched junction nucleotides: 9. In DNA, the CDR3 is TGTGCCAGCTCACGGGCGGGAGGGCCTTACGCAGATACGCAGTATTTT. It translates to CASSRAGGPYADTQYF.

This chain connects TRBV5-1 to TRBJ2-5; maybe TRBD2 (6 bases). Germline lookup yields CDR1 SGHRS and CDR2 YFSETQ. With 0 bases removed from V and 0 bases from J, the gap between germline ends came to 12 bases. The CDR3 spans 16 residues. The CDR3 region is CASSLGEVTHQETQYF. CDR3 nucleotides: TGCGCCAGCAGCTTGGGGGAGGTAACGCACCAAGAGACCCAGTACTTC.

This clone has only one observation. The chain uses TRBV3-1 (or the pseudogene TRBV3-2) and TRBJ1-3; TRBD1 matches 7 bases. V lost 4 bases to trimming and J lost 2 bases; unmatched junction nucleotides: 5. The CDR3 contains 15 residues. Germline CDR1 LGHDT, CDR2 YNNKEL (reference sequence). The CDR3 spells CASSPPGTAGNTIYF. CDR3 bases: TGTGCCAGCAGCCCACCAGGGACAGCTGGAAACACCATATATTTT.

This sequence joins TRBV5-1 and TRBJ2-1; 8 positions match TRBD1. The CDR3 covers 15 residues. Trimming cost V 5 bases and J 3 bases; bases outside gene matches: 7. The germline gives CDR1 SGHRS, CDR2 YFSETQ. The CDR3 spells CASRQDRAFYNEQFF. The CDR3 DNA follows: TGCGCCAGCAGACAGGACAGGGCGTTCTACAATGAGCAGTTCTTC.

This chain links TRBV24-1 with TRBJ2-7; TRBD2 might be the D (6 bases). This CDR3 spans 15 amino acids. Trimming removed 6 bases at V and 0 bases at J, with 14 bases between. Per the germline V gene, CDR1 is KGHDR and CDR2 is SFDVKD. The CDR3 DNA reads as TGTGCCACCAGTCCCTCGGGGAGGAGCTCCTACGAGCAGTACTTC. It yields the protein CATSPSGRSSYEQYF.

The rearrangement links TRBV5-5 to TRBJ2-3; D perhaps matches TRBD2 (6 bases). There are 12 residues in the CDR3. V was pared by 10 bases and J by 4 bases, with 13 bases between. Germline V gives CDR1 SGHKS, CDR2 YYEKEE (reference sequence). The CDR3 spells CASPPSADTQYF. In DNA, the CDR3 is TGTGCCTCCCCCCCTAGCGCAGATACGCAGTATTTT.

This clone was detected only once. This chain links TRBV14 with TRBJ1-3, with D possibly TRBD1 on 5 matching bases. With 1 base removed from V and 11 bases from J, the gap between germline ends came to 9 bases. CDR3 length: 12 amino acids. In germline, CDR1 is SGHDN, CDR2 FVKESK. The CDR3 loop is CASSQVGVSIYF. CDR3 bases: TGTGCCAGCAGCCAAGTAGGGGTGTCCATATATTTT. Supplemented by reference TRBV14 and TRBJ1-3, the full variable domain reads EAGVTQFPSHSVIEKGQTVTLRCDPISGHDNLYWYRRVMGKEIKFLLHFVKESKQDESGMPNNRFLAERTGGTYSTLKVQPAELEDSGVYFCASSQVGVSIYFGEGSWLTVV.

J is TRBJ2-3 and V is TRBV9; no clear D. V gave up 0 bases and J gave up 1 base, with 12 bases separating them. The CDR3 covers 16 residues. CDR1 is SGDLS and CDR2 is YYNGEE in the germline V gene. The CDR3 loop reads CASSVDAWAGTDTQYF. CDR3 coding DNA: TGTGCCAGCAGCGTAGATGCATGGGCTGGCACAGATACGCAGTATTTT.

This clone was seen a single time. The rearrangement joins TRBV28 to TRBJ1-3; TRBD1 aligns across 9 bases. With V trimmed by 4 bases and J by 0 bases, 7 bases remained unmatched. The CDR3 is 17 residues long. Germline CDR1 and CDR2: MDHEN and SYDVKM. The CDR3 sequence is CASSYTGTGSSGNTIYF. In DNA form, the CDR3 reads TGTGCCAGCAGTTATACCGGGACAGGGAGCTCTGGAAACACCATATATTTT.

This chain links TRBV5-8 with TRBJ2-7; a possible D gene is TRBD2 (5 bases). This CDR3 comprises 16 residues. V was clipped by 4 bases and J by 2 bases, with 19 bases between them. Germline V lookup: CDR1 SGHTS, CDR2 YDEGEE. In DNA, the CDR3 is TGTGCCAGCAGCCCTAAAAGGACTCCTATGACCTACGAGCAGTACTTC. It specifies CASSPKRTPMTYEQYF.

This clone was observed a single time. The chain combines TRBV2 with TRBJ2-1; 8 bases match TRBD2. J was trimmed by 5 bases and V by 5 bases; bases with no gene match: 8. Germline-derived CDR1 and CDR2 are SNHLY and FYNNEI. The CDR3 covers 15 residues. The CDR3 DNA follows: TGTGCCAGCAGTACCCAAGCGGGGGCTAACAATGAGCAGTTCTTC. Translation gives CASSTQAGANNEQFF.

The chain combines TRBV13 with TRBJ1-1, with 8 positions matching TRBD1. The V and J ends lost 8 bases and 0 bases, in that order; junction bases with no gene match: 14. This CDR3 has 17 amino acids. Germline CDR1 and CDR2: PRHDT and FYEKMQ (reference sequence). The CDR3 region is CASAIGQGVVMNTEAFF. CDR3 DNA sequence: TGTGCCAGCGCCATTGGACAGGGAGTCGTCATGAACACTGAAGCTTTCTTT.

The CDR3 protein is CSDTPPGAAEKLFF. CDR3 coding DNA: TGCAGCGACACCCCCCCAGGGGCGGCTGAAAAACTGTTTTTT. The V gene is TRBV29-1, the J gene TRBJ1-4; tentative D call: TRBD1 (6 bases). Germline assignment: CDR1 SQVTM and CDR2 ANQGSEA. There are 14 residues in the CDR3. Trimming took 7 bases from V and 7 from J, leaving 19 bases between them.

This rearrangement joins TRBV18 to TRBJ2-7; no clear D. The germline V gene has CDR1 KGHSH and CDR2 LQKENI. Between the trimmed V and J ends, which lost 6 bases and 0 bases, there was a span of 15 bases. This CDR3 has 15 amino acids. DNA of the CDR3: TGTGCCAGCTCCACAAGTCCAGGCGCCTCCTACGAGCAGTACTTC. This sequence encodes CASSTSPGASYEQYF.

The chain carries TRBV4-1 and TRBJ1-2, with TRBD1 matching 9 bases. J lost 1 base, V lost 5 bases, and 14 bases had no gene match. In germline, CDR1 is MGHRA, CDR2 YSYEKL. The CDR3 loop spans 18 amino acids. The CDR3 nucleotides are TGCGCCAGCAGCGGAGACGGGACAGGGTATACTTATAACTATGGCTACACCTTC. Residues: CASSGDGTGYTYNYGYTF.

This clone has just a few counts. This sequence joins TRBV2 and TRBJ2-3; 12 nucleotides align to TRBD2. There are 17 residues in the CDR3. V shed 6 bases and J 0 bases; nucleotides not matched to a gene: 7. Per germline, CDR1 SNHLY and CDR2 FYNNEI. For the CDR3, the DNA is TGTGCCAGCAGGGCGGCTAGCGGGGGGGAGAGCACAGATACGCAGTATTTT. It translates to CASRAASGGESTDTQYF.